The clone carrying this T cell receptor beta chain was detected a few times. This record comes from a study of T-cell memory formation after mild COVID-19. V lost 3 bases and J lost 9; bases outside the gene matches: 9. This CDR3 spans 14 amino acids. Per germline, CDR1 LGHDT and CDR2 YNNKEL (reference sequence). TCRdb re-analysed the 5' RACE reads in MiXCR, keeping a single row per CDR3 protein. The sample has about 350,000 distinct CDR3 sequences, around a fifth seen once. Specimen: PBMCs or a T cell subset sorted from them (not recorded which). J is TRBJ2-7 and V is TRBV3-1, with 9 bases that match TRBD1. This receptor was obtained from a man younger than 30 who had mild COVID-19 (a few samples of this study predate the infection). Cell type and time point are not known. Here the CDR3 DNA reads TGTGCCAGCAGCCACAGTGGACAGGGGTCTTTGCAGTACGTC. Translated, it gives CASSHSGQGSLQYV.